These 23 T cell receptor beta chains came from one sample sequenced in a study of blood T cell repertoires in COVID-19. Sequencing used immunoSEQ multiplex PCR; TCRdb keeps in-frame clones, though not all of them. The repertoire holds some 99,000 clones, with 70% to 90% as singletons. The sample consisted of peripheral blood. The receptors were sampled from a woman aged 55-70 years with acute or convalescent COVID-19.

The CDR3 spells CATSDLRQGMDTQYF. For the CDR3, the DNA is TGTGCCACCAGTGATTTGCGTCAGGGTATGGATACGCAGTATTTT. The chain joins TRBV24-1 to TRBJ2-3; tentative D call: TRBD1 (5 bases). V lost 0 bases and J lost 6, with 12 bases in between. This CDR3 is 15 amino acids long. Germline CDR1 is KGHDR and CDR2 is SFDVKD.

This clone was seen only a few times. CDR3 protein: CASSQTRTGGVSGEQFF. CDR3 nucleotide sequence: TGTGCCAGCAGCCAAACGAGGACAGGTGGGGTATCAGGTGAGCAGTTCTTC. The chain carries TRBV3-1 (or the pseudogene TRBV3-2) and TRBJ2-1; 7 bases fit TRBD1. V dropped 2 bases and J dropped 9; count of bases not matched to a gene: 16. The CDR3 consists of 17 residues. Germline V gene data show CDR1 as LGHDT and CDR2 as YNNKEL (reference sequence).

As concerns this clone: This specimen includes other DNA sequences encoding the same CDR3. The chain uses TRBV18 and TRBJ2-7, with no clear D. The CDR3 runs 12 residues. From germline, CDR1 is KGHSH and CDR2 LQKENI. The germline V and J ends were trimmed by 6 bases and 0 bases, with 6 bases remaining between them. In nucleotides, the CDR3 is TGTGCCAGCTCCCCGAGCTCCTACGAGCAGTACTTC. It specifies CASSPSSYEQYF.

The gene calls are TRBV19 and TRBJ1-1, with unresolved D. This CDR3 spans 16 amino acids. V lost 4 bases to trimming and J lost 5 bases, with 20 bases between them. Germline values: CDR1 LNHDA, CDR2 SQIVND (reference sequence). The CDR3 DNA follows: TGTGCCAGTAGTAAGGAGAGGACGATCGCGGGGACTGAAGCTTTCTTT. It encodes CASSKERTIAGTEAFF.

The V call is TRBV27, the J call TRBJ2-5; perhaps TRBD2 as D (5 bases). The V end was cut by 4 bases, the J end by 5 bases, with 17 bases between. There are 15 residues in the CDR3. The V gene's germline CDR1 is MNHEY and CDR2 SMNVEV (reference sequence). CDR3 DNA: TGTGCCAGCAGTTCCTTCCCCCCCCGCGGGGAGACCCAGTACTTC. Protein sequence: CASSSFPPRGETQYF.

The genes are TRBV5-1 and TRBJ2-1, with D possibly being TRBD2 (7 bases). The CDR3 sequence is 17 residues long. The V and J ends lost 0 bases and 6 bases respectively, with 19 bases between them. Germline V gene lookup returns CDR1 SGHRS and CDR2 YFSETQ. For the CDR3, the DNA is TGCGCCAGCAGCTTGGCGACGGGGGGCTCGATAACCAATGAGCAGTTCTTC. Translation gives CASSLATGGSITNEQFF.

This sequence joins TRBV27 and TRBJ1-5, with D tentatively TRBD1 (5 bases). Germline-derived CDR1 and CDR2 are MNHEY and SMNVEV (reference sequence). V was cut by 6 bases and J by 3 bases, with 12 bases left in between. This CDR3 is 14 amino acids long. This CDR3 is CASSFQGVNQPQHF. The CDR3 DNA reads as TGTGCCAGCAGCTTTCAAGGGGTCAATCAGCCCCAGCATTTT.

The CDR3: CASSQDYTLRAQYF. The CDR3 region has the DNA TGTGCCAGCAGCCAAGACTATACCCTTCGGGCCCAGTACTTC. The chain couples TRBV3-1 (or the pseudogene TRBV3-2) to TRBJ2-5; no clear D gene. The CDR3 loop spans 14 amino acids. Germline V gives CDR1 LGHDT, CDR2 YNNKEL (reference sequence). The V end lost 0 bases, the J end lost 9 bases, and 14 bases lay between the germline ends.

CDR3 bases: TGTGCCAGCAGCCACACAGGGGGCGATTCACCCCTCCACTTT. Translating it yields CASSHTGGDSPLHF. J is TRBJ1-6 and V is TRBV7-9; 9 bases agree with TRBD1. The CDR3 length is 14 residues. Germline CDR1 and CDR2: SEHNR and FQNEAQ (reference sequence). With V trimmed by 5 bases and J by 8 bases, 4 bases remained unmatched.

The CDR3 loop reads CASSPDRVSNQPQHF. The CDR3 DNA reads TGTGCCAGCAGTCCGGACAGAGTAAGCAATCAGCCCCAGCATTTT. The rearrangement uses TRBV27 and TRBJ1-5; tentative D call: TRBD1 (6 bases). The CDR3 runs to 15 residues. Germline CDR1 is MNHEY and CDR2 is SMNVEV (reference sequence). Trimming pared 5 bases from V and 1 base from J, leaving 12 bases between.

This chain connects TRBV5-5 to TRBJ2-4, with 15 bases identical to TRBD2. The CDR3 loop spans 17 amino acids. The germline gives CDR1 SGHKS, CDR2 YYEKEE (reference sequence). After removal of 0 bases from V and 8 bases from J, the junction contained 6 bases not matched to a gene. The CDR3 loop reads CASSLDGTSGRWDIQYF. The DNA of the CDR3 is TGTGCCAGCAGCTTGGATGGGACTAGCGGGAGGTGGGACATTCAGTACTTC.

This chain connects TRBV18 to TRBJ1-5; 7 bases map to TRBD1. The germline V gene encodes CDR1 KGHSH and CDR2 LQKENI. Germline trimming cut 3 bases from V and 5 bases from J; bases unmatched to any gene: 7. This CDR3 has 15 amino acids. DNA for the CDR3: TGTGCCAGCTCACCGAAACAGGGGACCCATCAGCCCCAGCATTTT. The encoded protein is CASSPKQGTHQPQHF.

CDR3 in amino acids: CASSYSAAVNTEAFF. The CDR3 DNA is TGTGCCAGCAGTTACTCGGCCGCAGTGAACACTGAAGCTTTCTTT. The chain links TRBV6-5 to TRBJ1-1; D remains unclear. There are 15 residues in the CDR3. Germline V lookup: CDR1 MNHEY, CDR2 SVGAGI. The ends were cut back, 0 bases at V and 0 bases at J, with 8 bases in the middle.

The CDR3: CASSLSRGLGTDTQYF. The CDR3 bases are TGCGCCAGCAGCCTCTCCAGGGGGCTGGGCACAGATACGCAGTATTTT. This chain uses TRBV4-1 with TRBJ2-3, with 8 bases lining up with TRBD1. V shed 4 bases, J shed 1 base, and the junction held 7 bases outside the gene matches. The CDR3 length is 16 residues. Germline-derived CDR1 and CDR2 are MGHRA and YSYEKL.

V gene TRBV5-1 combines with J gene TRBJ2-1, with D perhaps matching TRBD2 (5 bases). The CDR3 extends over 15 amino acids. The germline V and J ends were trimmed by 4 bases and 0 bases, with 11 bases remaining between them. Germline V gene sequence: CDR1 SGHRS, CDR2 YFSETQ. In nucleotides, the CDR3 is TGCGCCAGCAGCCCGGACTGGTTCTCCTACAATGAGCAGTTCTTC. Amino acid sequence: CASSPDWFSYNEQFF.

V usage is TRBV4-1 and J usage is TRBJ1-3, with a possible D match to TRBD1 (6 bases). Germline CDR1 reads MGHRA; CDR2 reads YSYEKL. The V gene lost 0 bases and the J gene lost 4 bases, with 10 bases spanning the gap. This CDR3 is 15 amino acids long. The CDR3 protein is CASSQEQGTGNTIYF. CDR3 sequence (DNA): TGCGCCAGCAGCCAAGAACAGGGAACCGGAAACACCATATATTTT.

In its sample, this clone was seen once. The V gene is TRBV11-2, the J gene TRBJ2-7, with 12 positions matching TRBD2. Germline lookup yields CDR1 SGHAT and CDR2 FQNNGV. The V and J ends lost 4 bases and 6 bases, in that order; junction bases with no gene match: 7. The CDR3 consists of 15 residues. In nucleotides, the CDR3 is TGTGCCAGCAGCTCAAGACTAGCGGGAGTTGGCGAGCAGTACTTC. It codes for CASSSRLAGVGEQYF.

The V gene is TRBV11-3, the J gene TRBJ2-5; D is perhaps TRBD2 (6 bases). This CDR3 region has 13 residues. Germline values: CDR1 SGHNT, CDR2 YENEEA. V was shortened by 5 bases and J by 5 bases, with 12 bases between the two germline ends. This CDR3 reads CASSPGTSETQYF. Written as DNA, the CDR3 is TGTGCCAGCAGCCCTGGGACTTCGGAGACCCAGTACTTC. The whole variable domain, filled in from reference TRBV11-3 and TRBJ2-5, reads EAGVVQSPRYKIIEKKQPVAFWCNPISGHNTLYWYLQNLGQGPELLIRYENEEAVDDSQLPKDRFSAERLKGVDSTLKIQPAELGDSAVYLCASSPGTSETQYFGPGTRLLVL.

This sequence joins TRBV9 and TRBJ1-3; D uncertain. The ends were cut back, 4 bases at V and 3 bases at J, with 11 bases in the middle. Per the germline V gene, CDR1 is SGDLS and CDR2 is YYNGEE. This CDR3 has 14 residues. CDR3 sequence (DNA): TGTGCCAGCAGCAACGGTATTCGTGGAAACACCATATATTTT. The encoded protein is CASSNGIRGNTIYF.

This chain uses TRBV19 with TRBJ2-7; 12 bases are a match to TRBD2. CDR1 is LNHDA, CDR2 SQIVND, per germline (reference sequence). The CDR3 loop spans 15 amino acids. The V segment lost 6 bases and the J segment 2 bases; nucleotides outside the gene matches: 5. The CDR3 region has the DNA TGTGCCAGTAGAACTAGCGGGGGGTCAACCTACGAGCAGTACTTC. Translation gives CASRTSGGSTYEQYF.

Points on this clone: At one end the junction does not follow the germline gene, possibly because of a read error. The CDR3 is CASSQTSGANLYYEQYF. The CDR3 nucleotides read TGTGCTAGCAGTCAAACTAGCGGGGCCAACCTTTACTACGAGCAGTACTTC. The genes are TRBV7-7 and TRBJ2-7, with 10 bases matching TRBD2. The germline CDR1 and CDR2 sequences are SSHAT and FNYEAQ (reference sequence). This CDR3 comprises 17 residues. Based on the CDR3 plus reference TRBV7-7 and TRBJ2-7, the full variable domain is GAGVSQSPRYKVTKRGQDVTLRCDPISSHATLYWYQQALGQGPEFLTYFNYEAQPDKSGLPSDRFSAERPEGSISTLTIQRTEQRDSAMYRCASSQTSGANLYYEQYFGPGTRLTVT.

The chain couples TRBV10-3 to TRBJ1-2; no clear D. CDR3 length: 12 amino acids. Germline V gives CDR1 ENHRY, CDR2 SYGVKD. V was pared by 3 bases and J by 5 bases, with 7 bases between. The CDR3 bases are TGTGCCATCAGTGACCAAAATTATGGCTACACCTTC. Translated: CAISDQNYGYTF.

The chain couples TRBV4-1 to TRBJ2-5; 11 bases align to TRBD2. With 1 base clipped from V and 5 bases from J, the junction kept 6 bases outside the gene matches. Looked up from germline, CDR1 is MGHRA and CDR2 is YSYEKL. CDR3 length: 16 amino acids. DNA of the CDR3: TGCGCCAGCAGCCAAGCTAGCGGGGGGTCCCGGGAGACCCAGTACTTC. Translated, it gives CASSQASGGSRETQYF.